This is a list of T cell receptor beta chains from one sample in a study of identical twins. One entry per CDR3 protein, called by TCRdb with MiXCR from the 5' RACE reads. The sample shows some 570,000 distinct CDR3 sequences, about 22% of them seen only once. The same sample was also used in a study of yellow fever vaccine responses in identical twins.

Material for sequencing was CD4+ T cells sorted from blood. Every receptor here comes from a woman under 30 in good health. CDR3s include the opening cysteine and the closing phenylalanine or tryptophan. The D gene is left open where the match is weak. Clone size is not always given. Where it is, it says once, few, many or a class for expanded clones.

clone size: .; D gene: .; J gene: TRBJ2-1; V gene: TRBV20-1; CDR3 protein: CSHLAVGEQFF; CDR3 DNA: TGCAGCCACTTAGCGGTTGGTGAGCAGTTCTTC
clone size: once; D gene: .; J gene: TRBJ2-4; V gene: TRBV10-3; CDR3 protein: CAISLVGGRGERAKNIQYF; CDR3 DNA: TGTGCCATCAGTTTAGTGGGTGGGAGAGGCGAACGGGCCAAAAACATTCAGTACTTC
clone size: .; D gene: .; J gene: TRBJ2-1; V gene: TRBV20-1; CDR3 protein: CSASPRSPQAYNEQFF; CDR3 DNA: TGCAGTGCGAGCCCGCGAAGTCCCCAAGCCTACAATGAGCAGTTCTTC
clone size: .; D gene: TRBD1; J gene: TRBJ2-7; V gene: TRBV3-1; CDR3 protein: CASSQGDRGPYEQYF; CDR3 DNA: TGTGCCAGCAGCCAAGGAGACAGGGGACCCTACGAGCAGTACTTC
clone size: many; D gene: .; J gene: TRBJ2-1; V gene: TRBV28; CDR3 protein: CASSLPSGGQHEQFF; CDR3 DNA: TGTGCCAGCAGTTTGCCTAGCGGAGGACAGCATGAGCAGTTCTTC
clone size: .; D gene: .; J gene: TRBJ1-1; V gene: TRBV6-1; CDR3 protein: CASSDEGREPGAFF; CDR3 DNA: TGTGCCAGCAGTGACGAGGGGAGGGAGCCCGGGGCTTTCTTT
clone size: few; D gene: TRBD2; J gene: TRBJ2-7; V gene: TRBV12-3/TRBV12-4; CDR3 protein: CASSFSGRALGEQYF; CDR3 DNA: TGTGCCAGCAGTTTTAGCGGGAGGGCCTTAGGAGAGCAGTACTTC
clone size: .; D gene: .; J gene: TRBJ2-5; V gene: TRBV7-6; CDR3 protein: CASSSSSVQETQYF; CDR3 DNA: TGTGCCAGCAGCTCGTCGAGTGTCCAAGAGACCCAGTACTTC
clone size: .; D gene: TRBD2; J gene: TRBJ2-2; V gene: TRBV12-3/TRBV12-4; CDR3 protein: CASSFTSGKGVTGELFF; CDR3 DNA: TGTGCCAGCAGTTTCACTAGCGGGAAGGGCGTCACCGGGGAGCTGTTTTTT
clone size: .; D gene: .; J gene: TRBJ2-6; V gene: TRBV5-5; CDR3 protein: CASSFFLNSGANVLTF; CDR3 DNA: TGTGCCAGCAGCTTTTTTTTAAACTCTGGGGCCAACGTCCTGACTTTC